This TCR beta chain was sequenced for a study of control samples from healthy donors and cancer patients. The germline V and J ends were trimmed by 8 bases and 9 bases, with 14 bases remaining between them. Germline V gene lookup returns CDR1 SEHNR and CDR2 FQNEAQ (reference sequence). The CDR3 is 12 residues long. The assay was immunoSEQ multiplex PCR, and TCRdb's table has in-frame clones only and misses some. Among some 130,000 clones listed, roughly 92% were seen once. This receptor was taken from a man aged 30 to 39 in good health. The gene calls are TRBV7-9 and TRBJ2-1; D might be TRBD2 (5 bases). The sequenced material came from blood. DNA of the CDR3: TGTGCCAGCGAAGAAGCGGCCCGTGAGCAGTTCTTC. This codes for CASEEAAREQFF.